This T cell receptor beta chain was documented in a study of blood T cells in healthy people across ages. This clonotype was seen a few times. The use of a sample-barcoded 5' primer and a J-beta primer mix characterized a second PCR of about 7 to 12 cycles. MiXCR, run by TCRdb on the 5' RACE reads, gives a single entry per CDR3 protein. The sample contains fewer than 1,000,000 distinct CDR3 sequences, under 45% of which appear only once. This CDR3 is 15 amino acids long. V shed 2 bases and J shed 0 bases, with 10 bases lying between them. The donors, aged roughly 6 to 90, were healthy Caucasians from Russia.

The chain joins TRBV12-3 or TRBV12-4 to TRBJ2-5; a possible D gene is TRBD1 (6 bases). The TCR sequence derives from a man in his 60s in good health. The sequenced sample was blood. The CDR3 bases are TGTGCCAGCAGTTTAACAGGGTGGCACCAAGAGACCCAGTACTTC. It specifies CASSLTGWHQETQYF.